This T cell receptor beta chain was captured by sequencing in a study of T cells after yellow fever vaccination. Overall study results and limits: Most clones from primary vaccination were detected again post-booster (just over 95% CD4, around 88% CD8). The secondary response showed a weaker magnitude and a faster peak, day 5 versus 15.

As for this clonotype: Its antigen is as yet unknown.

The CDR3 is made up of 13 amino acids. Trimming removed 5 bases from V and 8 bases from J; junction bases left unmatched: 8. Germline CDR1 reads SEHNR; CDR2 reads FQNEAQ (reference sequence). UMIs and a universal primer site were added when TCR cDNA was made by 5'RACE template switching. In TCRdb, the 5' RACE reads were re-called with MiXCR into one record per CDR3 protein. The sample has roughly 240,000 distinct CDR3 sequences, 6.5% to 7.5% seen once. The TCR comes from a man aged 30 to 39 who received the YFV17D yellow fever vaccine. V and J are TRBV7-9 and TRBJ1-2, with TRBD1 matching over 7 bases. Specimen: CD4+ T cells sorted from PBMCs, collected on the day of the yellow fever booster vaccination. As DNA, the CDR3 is TGTGCCAGCAGCCCAACAGGGGATGACGGCTACACCTTC. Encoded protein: CASSPTGDDGYTF. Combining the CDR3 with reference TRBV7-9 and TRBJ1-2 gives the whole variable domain DTGVSQNPRHKITKRGQNVTFRCDPISEHNRLYWYRQTLGQGPEFLTYFQNEAQLEKSRLLSDRFSAERPKGSFSTLEIQRTEQGDSAMYLCASSPTGDDGYTFGSGTRLTVV.